The 11 T cell receptor beta chains in this list originate from one sample, sequenced in a study of blood T cell repertoires in COVID-19. The method was immunoSEQ multiplex PCR; TCRdb's version includes in-frame clones alone and lacks a portion of them. This table has approximately 150,000 clones, about four fifths appearing once. The sequenced sample consisted of peripheral blood. The receptors derive from a woman in her sixties with COVID-19, enrolled during active disease.

The CDR3 loop reads CASSYRGLEQYV. The CDR3 coding sequence is TGTGCCAGCAGCTACAGGGGGTTAGAGCAGTACGTC. The V call is TRBV5-8, the J call TRBJ2-7, with 8 bases fitting TRBD1. The junction had 3 bases not matched to a gene; V was cut back by 3 bases and J by 7 bases. The germline gives CDR1 SGHTS, CDR2 YDEGEE. CDR3 size: 12 residues.

This chain uses TRBV6-1 with TRBJ2-4; 8 nucleotides line up with TRBD2. J lost 0 bases, V lost 2 bases, and 9 bases had no gene match. The CDR3 is made up of 18 amino acids. CDR1 is MNHNS and CDR2 is SASEGT in the germline V gene. This chain's CDR3 is CASSEFRLAQIAKNIQYF. CDR3 bases: TGTGCCAGCAGTGAATTCCGACTAGCGCAAATAGCCAAAAACATTCAGTACTTC.

There are a few counts of this clone. The chain couples TRBV7-9 to TRBJ2-3; D remains unclear. The CDR3 extends over 13 amino acids. Germline CDR1 and CDR2: SEHNR and FQNEAQ (reference sequence). In DNA, the CDR3 is TGTGTGCCAGCCCGAGGCGAAGGAGATACGCAGTATTTT. It codes for CVPARGEGDTQYF.

The rearrangement uses TRBV28 and TRBJ2-3; 9 bases match TRBD2. From germline, CDR1 is MDHEN and CDR2 SYDVKM. This CDR3 spans 16 amino acids. J gave up 6 bases and V 4 bases, and 11 bases lay outside the gene matches. Here the CDR3 DNA reads TGTGCCAGCAGTTCCGCCGCGGGAGGGCCACGGGATACGCAGTATTTT. Residues: CASSSAAGGPRDTQYF.

The gene calls are TRBV9 and TRBJ1-6; 7 nucleotides align to TRBD1. The CDR3 totals 14 residues. CDR1 and CDR2 (germline): SGDLS, YYNGEE. V was pared by 2 bases and J by 6 bases, with 2 bases of the junction left unmatched. The CDR3: CASSVTGANSPLHF. For the CDR3, the DNA is TGTGCCAGCAGCGTTACAGGGGCTAATTCACCCCTCCACTTT.

The rearrangement uses TRBV5-1 and TRBJ2-5, with TRBD2 identical over 10 bases. This CDR3 comprises 16 residues. J lost 5 bases, V lost 0 bases, and 7 bases had no gene match. CDR1 SGHRS and CDR2 YFSETQ come from the germline V gene. The CDR3 coding sequence is TGCGCCAGCAGCTTGGAGGCTAGCGGGAGTCGGGAGACCCAGTACTTC. Residues: CASSLEASGSRETQYF.

The chain links TRBV18 to TRBJ1-5, with 9 nucleotides matching TRBD1. The CDR3 consists of 17 residues. Looked up from germline, CDR1 is KGHSH and CDR2 is LQKENI. V lost 4 bases to trimming and J lost 1 base; unmatched junction nucleotides: 8. CDR3 in amino acids: CASSLNTGGRSNQPQHF. The CDR3 DNA reads TGTGCCAGCTCACTAAACACAGGGGGCAGGAGCAATCAGCCCCAGCATTTT.

The V and J genes are TRBV5-1 and TRBJ2-3, with 10 bases lining up with TRBD2. CDR1 and CDR2 from the germline V gene are SGHRS and YFSETQ. The CDR3 spans 18 residues. V was pared by 3 bases and J by 4 bases, with 14 bases of the junction left unmatched. The CDR3 sequence: CASSYYPPGAGGSDTQYF. CDR3 sequence (DNA): TGCGCCAGCAGCTACTACCCCCCCGGAGCGGGAGGGTCAGATACGCAGTATTTT.

Only a few counts were recorded for this clone. V gene TRBV15 combines with J gene TRBJ2-2; D might be TRBD1 (5 bases). This CDR3 comprises 15 residues. V lost 6 bases to trimming and J lost 4 bases, with 15 bases between them. Per the germline V gene, CDR1 is LNHNV and CDR2 is YYDKDF (reference sequence). CDR3 sequence: CATSPGSRVTGELFF. For the CDR3, the DNA is TGTGCCACCAGTCCAGGGTCCAGGGTCACCGGGGAGCTGTTTTTT. Full variable domain (missing parts from reference TRBV15 and TRBJ2-2): DAMVIQNPRYQVTQFGKPVTLSCSQTLNHNVMYWYQQKSSQAPKLLFHYYDKDFNNEADTPDNFQSRRPNTSFCFLDIRSPGLGDTAMYLCATSPGSRVTGELFFGEGSRLTVL.

The rearrangement links TRBV5-1 to TRBJ2-5; 11 positions agree with TRBD2. CDR1 and CDR2 from the germline V gene are SGHRS and YFSETQ. The CDR3 has 17 amino acids. The V and J ends lost 4 bases and 2 bases, in that order; junction bases with no gene match: 10. CDR3 coding DNA: TGCGCCAGCAGCGGTCTGACTAGCGGGGTCAAGCAAGAGACCCAGTACTTC. Translating it yields CASSGLTSGVKQETQYF.

To note about this clone: This clone may be a read error of a much larger clone one base away. This chain links TRBV7-9 with TRBJ1-5; D unclear. Germline CDR1 SEHNR, CDR2 FQNEAQ (reference sequence). Trimming left V 1 base short and J 2 bases short, with 6 bases between. This CDR3 is 14 amino acids long. CDR3 nucleotides: TGTGCCAGCAGCTTAGAGGGAGGCAATCAGCCCCAGCATTTT. As protein: CASSLEGGNQPQHF.